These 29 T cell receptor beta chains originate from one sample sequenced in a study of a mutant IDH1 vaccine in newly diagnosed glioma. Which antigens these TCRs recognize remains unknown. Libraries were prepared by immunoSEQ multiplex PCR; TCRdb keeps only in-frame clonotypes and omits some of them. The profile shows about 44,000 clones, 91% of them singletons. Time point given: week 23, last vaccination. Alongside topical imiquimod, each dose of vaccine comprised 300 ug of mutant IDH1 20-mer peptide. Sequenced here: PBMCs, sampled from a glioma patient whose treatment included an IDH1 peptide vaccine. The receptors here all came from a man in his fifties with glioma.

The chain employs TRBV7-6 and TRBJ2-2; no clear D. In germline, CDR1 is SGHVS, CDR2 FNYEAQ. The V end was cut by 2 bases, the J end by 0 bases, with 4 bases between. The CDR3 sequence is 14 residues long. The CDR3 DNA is TGTGCCAGCAGCTTAACCGCGAACACCGGGGAGCTGTTTTTT. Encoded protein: CASSLTANTGELFF.

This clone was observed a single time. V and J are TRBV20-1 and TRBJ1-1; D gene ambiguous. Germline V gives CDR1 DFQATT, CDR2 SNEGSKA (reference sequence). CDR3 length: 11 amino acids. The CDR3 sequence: CSPDGNTEAFF. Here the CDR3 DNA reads TGCAGCCCGGACGGGAACACTGAAGCTTTCTTT.

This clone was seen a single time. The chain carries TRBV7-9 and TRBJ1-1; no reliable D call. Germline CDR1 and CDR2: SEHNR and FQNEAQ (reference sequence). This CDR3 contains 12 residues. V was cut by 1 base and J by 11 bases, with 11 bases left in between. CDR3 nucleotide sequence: TGTGCCAGCAGCTTAGGGATGGCCGGGGCTTTCTTT. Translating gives CASSLGMAGAFF.

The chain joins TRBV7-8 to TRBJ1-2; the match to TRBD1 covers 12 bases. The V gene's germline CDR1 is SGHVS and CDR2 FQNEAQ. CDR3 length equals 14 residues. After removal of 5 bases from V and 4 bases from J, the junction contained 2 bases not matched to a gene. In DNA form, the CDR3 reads TGTGCCAGCAGCGGGACAGGGGGCGGCTATGGCTACACCTTC. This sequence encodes CASSGTGGGYGYTF.

The CDR3 nucleotides are TGCGCCAGCAGCCAAGATCGAGACCCTCCCTACGAGCAGTACTTC. Translated, it gives CASSQDRDPPYEQYF. The chain employs TRBV4-3 and TRBJ2-7; no clear D gene. CDR3 length: 15 amino acids. The germline V gene encodes CDR1 LGHNA and CDR2 YSLEER. Trimming took off 0 bases at V and 2 bases at J, with 11 bases between the two ends.

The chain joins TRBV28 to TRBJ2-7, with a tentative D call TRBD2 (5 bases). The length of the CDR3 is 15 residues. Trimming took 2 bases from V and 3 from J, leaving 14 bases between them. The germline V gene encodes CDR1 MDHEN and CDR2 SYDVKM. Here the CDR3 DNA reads TGTGCCAGCAGTTTAGGACCCGGGGATGACTACGAGCAGTACTTC. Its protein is CASSLGPGDDYEQYF. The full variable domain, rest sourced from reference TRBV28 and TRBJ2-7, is DVKVTQSSRYLVKRTGEKVFLECVQDMDHENMFWYRQDPGLGLRLIYFSYDVKMKEKGDIPEGYSVSREKKERFSLILESASTNQTSMYLCASSLGPGDDYEQYFGPGTRLTVT.

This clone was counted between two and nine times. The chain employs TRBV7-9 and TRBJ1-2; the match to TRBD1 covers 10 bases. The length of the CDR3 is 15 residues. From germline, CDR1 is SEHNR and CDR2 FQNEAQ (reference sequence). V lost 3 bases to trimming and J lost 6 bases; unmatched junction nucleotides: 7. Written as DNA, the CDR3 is TGTGCCAGCAGCTTCCTCGCCGGGACAGGGGATGGCTACACCTTC. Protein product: CASSFLAGTGDGYTF.

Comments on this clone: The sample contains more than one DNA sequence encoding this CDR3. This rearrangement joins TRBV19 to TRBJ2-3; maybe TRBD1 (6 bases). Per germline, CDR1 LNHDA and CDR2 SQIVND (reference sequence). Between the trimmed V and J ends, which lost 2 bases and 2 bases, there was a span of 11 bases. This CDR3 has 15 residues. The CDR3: CASSILLGATDTQYF. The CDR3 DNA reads TGTGCCAGTAGTATACTTTTGGGGGCCACAGATACGCAGTATTTT.

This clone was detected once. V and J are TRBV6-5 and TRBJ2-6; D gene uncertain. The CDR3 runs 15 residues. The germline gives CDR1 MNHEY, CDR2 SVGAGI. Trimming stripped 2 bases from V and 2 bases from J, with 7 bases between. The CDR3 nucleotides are TGTGCCAGCAGTTACAGCTCGGCTGGGGCCAACGTCCTGACTTTC. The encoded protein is CASSYSSAGANVLTF.

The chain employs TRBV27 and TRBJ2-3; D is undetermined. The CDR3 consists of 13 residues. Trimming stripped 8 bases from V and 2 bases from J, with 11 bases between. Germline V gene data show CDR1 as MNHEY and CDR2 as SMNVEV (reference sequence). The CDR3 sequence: CASPLIFTDTQYF. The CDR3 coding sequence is TGTGCCAGCCCCCTAATTTTCACAGATACGCAGTATTTT.

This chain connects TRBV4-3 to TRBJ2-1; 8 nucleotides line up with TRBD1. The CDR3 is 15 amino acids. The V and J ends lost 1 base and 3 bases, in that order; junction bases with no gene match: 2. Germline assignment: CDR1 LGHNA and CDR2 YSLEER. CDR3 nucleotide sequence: TGCGCCAGCAGCCAAGGTGGGACAGGCTACAATGAGCAGTTCTTC. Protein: CASSQGGTGYNEQFF.

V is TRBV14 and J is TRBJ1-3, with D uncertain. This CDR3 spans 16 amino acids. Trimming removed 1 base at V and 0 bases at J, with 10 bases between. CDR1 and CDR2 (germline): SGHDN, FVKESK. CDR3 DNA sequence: TGTGCCAGCAGCCAAGGCTTAGTGTACTCTGGAAACACCATATATTTT. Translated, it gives CASSQGLVYSGNTIYF.

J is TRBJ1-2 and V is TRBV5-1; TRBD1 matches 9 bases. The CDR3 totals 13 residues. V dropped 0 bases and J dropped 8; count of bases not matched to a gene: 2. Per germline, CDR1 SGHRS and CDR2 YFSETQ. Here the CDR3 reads CASSLGTGEGYTF. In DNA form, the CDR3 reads TGCGCCAGCAGCTTGGGGACAGGGGAAGGCTACACCTTC. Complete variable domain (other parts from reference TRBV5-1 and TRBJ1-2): KAGVTQTPRYLIKTRGQQVTLSCSPISGHRSVSWYQQTPGQGLQFLFEYFSETQRNKGNFPGRFSGRQFSNSRSEMNVSTLELGDSALYLCASSLGTGEGYTFGSGTRLTVV.

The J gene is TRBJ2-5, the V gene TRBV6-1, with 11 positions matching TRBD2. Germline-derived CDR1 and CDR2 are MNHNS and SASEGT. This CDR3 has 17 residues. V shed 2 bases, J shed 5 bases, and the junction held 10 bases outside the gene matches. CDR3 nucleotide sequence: TGTGCCAGCAGTGAAAGGGGACTAGCGGCAAAGGGGGAGACCCAGTACTTC. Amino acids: CASSERGLAAKGETQYF.

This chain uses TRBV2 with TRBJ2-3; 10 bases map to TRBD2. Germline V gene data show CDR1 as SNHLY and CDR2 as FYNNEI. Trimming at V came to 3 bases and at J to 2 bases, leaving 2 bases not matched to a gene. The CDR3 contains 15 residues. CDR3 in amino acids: CASSDLAGATDTQYF. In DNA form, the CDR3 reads TGTGCCAGCAGTGATCTAGCGGGAGCCACAGATACGCAGTATTTT.

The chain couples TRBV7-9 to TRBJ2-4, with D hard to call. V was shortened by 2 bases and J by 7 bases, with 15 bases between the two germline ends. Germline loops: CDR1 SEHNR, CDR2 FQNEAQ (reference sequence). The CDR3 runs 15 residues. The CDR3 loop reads CASSLRELATNIQYF. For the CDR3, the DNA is TGTGCCAGCAGCTTACGCGAATTGGCTACGAACATTCAGTACTTC.

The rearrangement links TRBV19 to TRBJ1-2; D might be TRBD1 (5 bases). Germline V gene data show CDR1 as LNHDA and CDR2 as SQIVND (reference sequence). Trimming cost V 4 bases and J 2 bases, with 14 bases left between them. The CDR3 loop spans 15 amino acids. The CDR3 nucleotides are TGTGCCAGTAGTACGGCAACCAAGGGGAACTATGGCTACACCTTC. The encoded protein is CASSTATKGNYGYTF.

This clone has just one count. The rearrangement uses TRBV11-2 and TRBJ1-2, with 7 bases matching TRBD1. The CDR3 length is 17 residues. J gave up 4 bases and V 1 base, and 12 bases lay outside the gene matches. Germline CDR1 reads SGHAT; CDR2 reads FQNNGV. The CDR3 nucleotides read TGTGCCAGCAGCTTAGCCGGGAGACAGGGAACGGTCTATGGCTACACCTTC. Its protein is CASSLAGRQGTVYGYTF.

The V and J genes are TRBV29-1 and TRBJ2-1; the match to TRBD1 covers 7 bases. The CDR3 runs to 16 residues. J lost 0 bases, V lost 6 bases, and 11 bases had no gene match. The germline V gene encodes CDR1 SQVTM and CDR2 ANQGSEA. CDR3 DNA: TGCAGCGTGGACGGGGCCACAGGGGTCTCCTACAATGAGCAGTTCTTC. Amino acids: CSVDGATGVSYNEQFF.

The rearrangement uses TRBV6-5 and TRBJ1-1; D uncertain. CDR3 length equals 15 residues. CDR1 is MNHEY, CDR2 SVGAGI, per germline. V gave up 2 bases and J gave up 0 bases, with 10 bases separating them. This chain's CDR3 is CASSYGTAVNTEAFF. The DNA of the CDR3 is TGTGCCAGCAGTTACGGAACAGCCGTGAACACTGAAGCTTTCTTT.

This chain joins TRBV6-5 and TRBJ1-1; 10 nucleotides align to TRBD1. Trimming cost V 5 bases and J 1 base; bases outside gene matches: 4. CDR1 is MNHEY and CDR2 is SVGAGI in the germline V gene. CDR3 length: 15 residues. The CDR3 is CASSTRQGANTEAFF. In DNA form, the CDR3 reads TGTGCCAGCAGTACACGACAGGGGGCGAACACTGAAGCTTTCTTT.

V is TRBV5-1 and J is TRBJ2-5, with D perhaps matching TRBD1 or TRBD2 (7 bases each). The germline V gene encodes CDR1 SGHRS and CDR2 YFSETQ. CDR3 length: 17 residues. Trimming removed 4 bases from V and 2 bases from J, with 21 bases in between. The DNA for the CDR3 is TGCGCCAGCAGCCCCGGAGGGGGCGGGGGACGACAAGAGACCCAGTACTTC. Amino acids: CASSPGGGGGRQETQYF.

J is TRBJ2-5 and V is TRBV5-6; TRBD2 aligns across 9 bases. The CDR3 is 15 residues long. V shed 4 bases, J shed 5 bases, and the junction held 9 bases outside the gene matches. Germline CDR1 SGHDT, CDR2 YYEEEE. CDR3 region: CASSPSGREGETQYF. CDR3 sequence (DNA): TGTGCCAGCAGCCCCTCTGGGCGGGAGGGGGAGACCCAGTACTTC.

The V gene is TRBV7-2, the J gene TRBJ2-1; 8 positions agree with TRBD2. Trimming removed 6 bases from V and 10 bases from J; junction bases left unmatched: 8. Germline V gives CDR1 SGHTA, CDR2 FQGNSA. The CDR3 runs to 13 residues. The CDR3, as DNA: TGTGCCAGCAGGGTCGGGGGGGCAGGAGAGCAGTTCTTC. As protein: CASRVGGAGEQFF.

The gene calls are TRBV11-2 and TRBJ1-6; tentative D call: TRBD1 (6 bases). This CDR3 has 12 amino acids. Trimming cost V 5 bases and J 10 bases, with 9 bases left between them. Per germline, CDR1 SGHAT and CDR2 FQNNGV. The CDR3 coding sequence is TGTGCCAGCAGCAGGGGGGGGTCACCCCTCCACTTT. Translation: CASSRGGSPLHF.

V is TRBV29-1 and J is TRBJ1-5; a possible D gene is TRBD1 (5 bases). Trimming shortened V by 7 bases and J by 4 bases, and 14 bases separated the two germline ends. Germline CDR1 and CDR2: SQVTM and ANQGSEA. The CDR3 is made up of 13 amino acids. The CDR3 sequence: CSARRDENQPQHF. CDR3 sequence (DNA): TGCAGCGCCCGGAGGGACGAGAATCAGCCCCAGCATTTT.

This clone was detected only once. The DNA for the CDR3 is TGTGCCAGCAGGCTTTTAGGGGGCACGTCTCCCGGGGAGCTGTTTTTT. Translation: CASRLLGGTSPGELFF. This sequence joins TRBV7-9 and TRBJ2-2; 7 nucleotides agree with TRBD1. Losses at the gene ends were 6 bases for V and 6 bases for J; bases not matched to a gene: 13. The germline V gene has CDR1 SEHNR and CDR2 FQNEAQ (reference sequence). The CDR3 loop spans 16 amino acids.

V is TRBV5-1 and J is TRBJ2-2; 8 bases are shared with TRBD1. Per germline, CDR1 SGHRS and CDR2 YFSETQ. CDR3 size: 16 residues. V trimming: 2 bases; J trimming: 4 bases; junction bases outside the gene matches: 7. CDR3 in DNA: TGCGCCAGCAGCTTTACAGGGGGTTCGAGCACCGGGGAGCTGTTTTTT. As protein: CASSFTGGSSTGELFF.

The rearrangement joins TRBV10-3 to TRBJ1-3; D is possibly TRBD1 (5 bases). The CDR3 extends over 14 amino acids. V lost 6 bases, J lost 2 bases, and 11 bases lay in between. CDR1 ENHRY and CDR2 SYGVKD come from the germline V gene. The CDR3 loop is CAIRGGRAGNTIYF. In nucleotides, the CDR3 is TGTGCCATCAGGGGTGGCAGGGCTGGAAACACCATATATTTT.